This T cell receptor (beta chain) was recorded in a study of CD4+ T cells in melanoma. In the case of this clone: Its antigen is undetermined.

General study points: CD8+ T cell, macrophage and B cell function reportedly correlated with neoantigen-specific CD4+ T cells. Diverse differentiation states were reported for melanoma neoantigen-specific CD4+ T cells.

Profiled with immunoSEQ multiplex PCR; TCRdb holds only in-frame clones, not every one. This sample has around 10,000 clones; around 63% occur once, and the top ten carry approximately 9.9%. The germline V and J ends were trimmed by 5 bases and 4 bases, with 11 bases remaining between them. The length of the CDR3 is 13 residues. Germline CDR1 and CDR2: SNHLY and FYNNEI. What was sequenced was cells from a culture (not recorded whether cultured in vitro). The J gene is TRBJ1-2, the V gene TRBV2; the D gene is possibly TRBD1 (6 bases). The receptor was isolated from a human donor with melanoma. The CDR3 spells CASSRQEFYGYTF. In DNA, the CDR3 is TGTGCCAGCAGTAGACAGGAGTTCTATGGCTACACCTTC.